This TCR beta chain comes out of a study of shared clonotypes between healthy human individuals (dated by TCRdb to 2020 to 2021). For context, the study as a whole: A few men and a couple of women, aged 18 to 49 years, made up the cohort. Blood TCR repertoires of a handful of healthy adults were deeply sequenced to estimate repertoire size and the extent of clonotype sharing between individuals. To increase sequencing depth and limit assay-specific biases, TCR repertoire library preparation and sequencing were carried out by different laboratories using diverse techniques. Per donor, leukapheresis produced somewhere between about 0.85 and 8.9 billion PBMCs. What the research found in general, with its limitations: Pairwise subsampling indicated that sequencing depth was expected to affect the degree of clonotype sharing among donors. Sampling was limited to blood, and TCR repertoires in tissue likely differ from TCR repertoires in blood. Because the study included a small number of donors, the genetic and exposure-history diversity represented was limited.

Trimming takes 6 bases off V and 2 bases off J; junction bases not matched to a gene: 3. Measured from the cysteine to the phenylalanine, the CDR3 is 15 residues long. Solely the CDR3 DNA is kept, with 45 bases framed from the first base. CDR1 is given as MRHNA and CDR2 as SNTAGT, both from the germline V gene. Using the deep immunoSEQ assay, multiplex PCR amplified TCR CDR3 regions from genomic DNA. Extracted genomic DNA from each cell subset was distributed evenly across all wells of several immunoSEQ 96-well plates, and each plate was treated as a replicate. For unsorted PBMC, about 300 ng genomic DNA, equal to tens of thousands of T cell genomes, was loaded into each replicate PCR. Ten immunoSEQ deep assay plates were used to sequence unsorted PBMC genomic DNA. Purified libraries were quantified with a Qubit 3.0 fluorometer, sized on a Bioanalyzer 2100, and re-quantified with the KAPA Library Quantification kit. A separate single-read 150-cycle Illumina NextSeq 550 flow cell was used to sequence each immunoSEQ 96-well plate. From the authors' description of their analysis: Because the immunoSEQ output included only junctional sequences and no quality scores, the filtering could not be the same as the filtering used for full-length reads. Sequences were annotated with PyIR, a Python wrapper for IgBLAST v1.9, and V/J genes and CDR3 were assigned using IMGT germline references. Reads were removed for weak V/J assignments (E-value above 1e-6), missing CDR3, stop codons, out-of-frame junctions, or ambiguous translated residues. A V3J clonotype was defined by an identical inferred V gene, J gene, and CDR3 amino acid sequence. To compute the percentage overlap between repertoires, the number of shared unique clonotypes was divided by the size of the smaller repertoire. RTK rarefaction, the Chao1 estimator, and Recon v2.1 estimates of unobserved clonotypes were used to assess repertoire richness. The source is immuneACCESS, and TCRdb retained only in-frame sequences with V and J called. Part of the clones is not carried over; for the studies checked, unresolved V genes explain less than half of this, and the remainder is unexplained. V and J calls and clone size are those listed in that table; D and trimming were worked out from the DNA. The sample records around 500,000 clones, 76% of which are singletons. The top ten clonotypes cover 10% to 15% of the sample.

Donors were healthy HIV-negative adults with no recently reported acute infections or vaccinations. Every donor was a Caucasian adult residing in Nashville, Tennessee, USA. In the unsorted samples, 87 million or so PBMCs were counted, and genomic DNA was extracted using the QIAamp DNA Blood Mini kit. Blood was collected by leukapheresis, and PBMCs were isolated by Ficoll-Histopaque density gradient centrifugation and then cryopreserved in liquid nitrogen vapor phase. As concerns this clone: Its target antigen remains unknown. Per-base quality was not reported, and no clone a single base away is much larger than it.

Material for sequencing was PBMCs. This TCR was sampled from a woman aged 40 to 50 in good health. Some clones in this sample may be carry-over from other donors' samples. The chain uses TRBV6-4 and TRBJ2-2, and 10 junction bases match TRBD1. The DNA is TGTGCCAGCAGGCGGGACAGGGGAAACACCGGGGAGCTGTTTTTT. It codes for CASRRDRGNTGELFF.